One sample yielded the 4 T cell receptor beta chains listed below, sequenced in a study of blood T cell repertoires in COVID-19. The protocol was immunoSEQ multiplex PCR, while the TCRdb copy is restricted to in-frame clones and leaves out a portion. The table has over 100,000 clones, roughly 83% seen once. Sample: peripheral blood. These receptor sequences come from a woman aged 55-75 years with acute or convalescent COVID-19.

The chain recombines TRBV27 with TRBJ1-1; D is possibly TRBD1 (6 bases). V was shortened by 3 bases and J by 9 bases, with 11 bases between the two germline ends. This CDR3 has 12 residues. Germline CDR1 reads MNHEY; CDR2 reads SMNVEV (reference sequence). CDR3 DNA: TGTGCCAGCAGTTTGACACAGGGTAAAGCTTTCTTT. Encoded protein: CASSLTQGKAFF.

This clone appeared once. V and J are TRBV7-2 and TRBJ1-1; D is unresolved. The V gene lost 4 bases and the J gene lost 11 bases, with 17 bases spanning the gap. The germline CDR1 and CDR2 sequences are SGHTA and FQGNSA. The CDR3 loop spans 13 amino acids. CDR3 sequence reads: CASSSTGMAVAFF. The DNA for the CDR3 is TGTGCCAGCAGCTCAACCGGGATGGCCGTCGCTTTCTTT.

The rearrangement joins TRBV18 to TRBJ1-4; D remains ambiguous. The CDR3 covers 14 residues. Germline values: CDR1 KGHSH, CDR2 LQKENI. V lost 3 bases and J lost 0, with 5 bases in between. The CDR3 loop reads CASSPTATNEKLFF. CDR3 sequence (DNA): TGTGCCAGCTCACCCACGGCAACTAATGAAAAACTGTTTTTT.

The chain is built from TRBV3-1 (or the pseudogene TRBV3-2) and TRBJ2-7; the match to TRBD1 covers 8 bases. The CDR3 is made up of 15 amino acids. V lost 1 base to trimming and J lost 2 bases; unmatched junction nucleotides: 4. Germline V CDR1 and CDR2: LGHDT, YNNKEL (reference sequence). In DNA, the CDR3 is TGTGCCAGCAGCCAAGGCCCGGGACAGGCCTACGAGCAGTACTTC. Translation gives CASSQGPGQAYEQYF.